The 27 T cell receptor beta chains listed next were all sequenced from one sample in a study of CD4 T cells in relation to SARS-CoV-2 and coronaviruses. Before the COVID-19 pandemic, during about 2011-2019, CD4+ T cells were taken from unexposed donors. Isolation of CD4+ T cells took place after nine to ten days in culture. Assay: immunoSEQ multiplex PCR; the TCRdb copy retains only in-frame clones and omits some. Seen here are about 21,000 clones, 74% observed once, and the top ten hold approximately 13%. These receptors are not linked to any known antigen. Sequencing input: CD4+ T cells from PBMCs, cultured in vitro. Receptors were obtained from a human donor in good health.

This sequence joins TRBV19 and TRBJ2-7; 7 positions match TRBD1. The J segment lost 2 bases and the V segment lost 5 bases, leaving 3 bases of the junction unmatched. The CDR3 runs 13 residues. The germline V gene encodes CDR1 LNHDA and CDR2 SQIVND (reference sequence). This chain's CDR3 is CASSPDRAYEQYF. The CDR3 bases are TGTGCCAGTAGTCCCGACAGGGCCTACGAGCAGTACTTC.

The V gene is TRBV2, the J gene TRBJ2-6; the D is unclear. V lost 4 bases to trimming and J lost 0 bases, with 13 bases between them. The germline V gene encodes CDR1 SNHLY and CDR2 FYNNEI. The CDR3 contains 17 residues. The CDR3 reads CASSVELLRSGANVLTF. For the CDR3, the DNA is TGTGCCAGCAGTGTGGAGTTATTACGCTCTGGGGCCAACGTCCTGACTTTC. Supplemented by reference TRBV2 and TRBJ2-6, the full variable domain reads EPEVTQTPSHQVTQMGQEVILRCVPISNHLYFYWYRQILGQKVEFLVSFYNNEISEKSEIFDDQFSVERPDGSNFTLKIRSTKLEDSAMYFCASSVELLRSGANVLTFGAGSRLTVL.

The chain couples TRBV5-1 to TRBJ2-7, with no clear D. This CDR3 has 14 residues. The germline CDR1 and CDR2 sequences are SGHRS and YFSETQ. The ends were cut back, 0 bases at V and 6 bases at J, with 13 bases in the middle. The CDR3 region is CASSLDGLGREQYF. CDR3 bases: TGCGCCAGCAGCTTGGATGGGTTAGGTCGCGAGCAGTACTTC.

V usage is TRBV18 and J usage is TRBJ1-2; the match to TRBD1 covers 8 bases. Trimming removed 3 bases from V and 6 bases from J; junction bases left unmatched: 9. This CDR3 contains 15 residues. Germline CDR1 KGHSH, CDR2 LQKENI. CDR3 in DNA: TGTGCCAGCTCACCTGACCAGGGGGCGCTTAATGGCTACACCTTC. Its translation is CASSPDQGALNGYTF.

This clone was found a few times. The V gene is TRBV27, the J gene TRBJ2-1, with 7 bases aligning to TRBD1. Germline V gene data show CDR1 as MNHEY and CDR2 as SMNVEV (reference sequence). Losses at the gene ends were 4 bases for V and 4 bases for J; bases not matched to a gene: 4. This CDR3 contains 14 residues. The CDR3 region has the DNA TGTGCCAGCAGTTCCCCGACAGGGTACAATGAGCAGTTCTTC. It codes for CASSSPTGYNEQFF.

This clone has more than one count but fewer than ten. The V gene is TRBV3-1 (or the pseudogene TRBV3-2), the J gene TRBJ2-1; possible D gene TRBD2, 6 bases. V was shortened by 1 base and J by 14 bases, with 18 bases between the two germline ends. This CDR3 has 14 residues. Germline V gene lookup returns CDR1 LGHDT and CDR2 YNNKEL (reference sequence). CDR3 in amino acids: CASSQAALGTGEFF. In nucleotides, the CDR3 is TGTGCCAGCAGCCAAGCCGCGCTGGGGACTGGCGAGTTCTTC.

The genes are TRBV24-1 and TRBJ2-7, with TRBD1 matching over 7 bases. CDR3 length equals 14 residues. The germline CDR1 and CDR2 sequences are KGHDR and SFDVKD. Trimming cost V 7 bases and J 3 bases; bases outside gene matches: 8. The chain's CDR3 is CATRPGTEDYEQYF. CDR3 nucleotide sequence: TGTGCCACCAGGCCCGGGACAGAGGACTACGAGCAGTACTTC.

The chain is built from TRBV7-8 and TRBJ1-2, with D perhaps matching TRBD1 (5 bases). The CDR3 is 17 amino acids. Germline V gene lookup returns CDR1 SGHVS and CDR2 FQNEAQ. V dropped 5 bases and J dropped 4 bases, with 23 bases sitting between them. Here the CDR3 DNA reads TGTGCCAGCAGCCCCACTATTCTTCCCGGGACGGGCTATGGCTACACCTTC. This encodes CASSPTILPGTGYGYTF.

The chain carries TRBV30 and TRBJ2-5; 9 nucleotides align to TRBD2. Trimming took 5 bases from V and 5 from J; bases not matched to a gene: 9. Germline values: CDR1 GTSNPN, CDR2 SVGIG (reference sequence). This CDR3 is 14 amino acids long. The CDR3 DNA reads as TGTGCCTGGGCTGGTAGCGGGAGTCAGGAGACCCAGTACTTC. This translates into CAWAGSGSQETQYF.

In its sample, this clone was seen once. The gene calls are TRBV29-1 and TRBJ2-1, with TRBD2 identical over 11 bases. Trimming at V came to 3 bases and at J to 6 bases, leaving 10 bases not matched to a gene. The CDR3 totals 16 residues. Germline V gene lookup returns CDR1 SQVTM and CDR2 ANQGSEA. CDR3 nucleotide sequence: TGCAGCGTTGACCTAATACTAGCGGGAGCGAGCAATGAGCAGTTCTTC. Its protein product is CSVDLILAGASNEQFF.

The chain is built from TRBV3-1 (or the pseudogene TRBV3-2) and TRBJ2-1, with D tentatively TRBD1 (6 bases). Trimming removed 4 bases at V and 4 bases at J, with 20 bases between. CDR3 length: 17 amino acids. Germline CDR1 LGHDT, CDR2 YNNKEL (reference sequence). In nucleotides, the CDR3 is TGTGCCAGCAGCCCTCACGACGGGACACCTGGATACAATGAGCAGTTCTTC. Residues: CASSPHDGTPGYNEQFF.

The chain has TRBV3-1 (or the pseudogene TRBV3-2) and TRBJ2-7, with TRBD1 matching 7 bases. J was trimmed by 6 bases and V by 4 bases; bases with no gene match: 6. The CDR3 contains 13 residues. In germline, CDR1 is LGHDT, CDR2 YNNKEL (reference sequence). CDR3 loop: CASSPSTGVEQYF. The CDR3 region has the DNA TGTGCCAGCAGCCCGTCAACAGGGGTCGAGCAGTACTTC.

This clone appeared once. V and J are TRBV4-1 and TRBJ2-2; no clear D. CDR3 size: 15 residues. Trimming pared 0 bases from V and 2 bases from J, leaving 7 bases between. Looked up from germline, CDR1 is MGHRA and CDR2 is YSYEKL. The CDR3 nucleotides are TGCGCCAGCAGCCAAGATTCGGACAACACCGGGGAGCTGTTTTTT. Amino acid sequence: CASSQDSDNTGELFF.

In DNA form, the CDR3 reads TGTGCCAGCAGTTCTTTTGCCGGGCAGGGGGAAAGTACAGATACGCAGTATTTT. As protein: CASSSFAGQGESTDTQYF. The rearrangement links TRBV27 to TRBJ2-3; 7 bases align to TRBD1. Germline CDR1 MNHEY, CDR2 SMNVEV (reference sequence). CDR3 size: 18 residues. The V and J ends lost 4 bases and 3 bases, in that order; junction bases with no gene match: 16.

In this sample, this clone turned up a few times. The chain is built from TRBV2 and TRBJ1-5; D remains ambiguous. V lost 3 bases, J lost 0 bases, and 9 bases lay in between. The CDR3 is made up of 15 amino acids. From germline, CDR1 is SNHLY and CDR2 FYNNEI. The CDR3 loop reads CASSDSTLSNQPQHF. CDR3 DNA sequence: TGTGCCAGCAGTGATTCGACCCTTAGCAATCAGCCCCAGCATTTT.

The chain recombines TRBV14 with TRBJ2-2; D gene ambiguous. The CDR3 runs 13 residues. From germline, CDR1 is SGHDN and CDR2 FVKESK. Trimming left V 4 bases short and J 5 bases short, with 8 bases between. This chain's CDR3 is CASSLLRTGELFF. The CDR3 DNA sequence: TGTGCCAGCAGCCTGTTACGGACCGGGGAGCTGTTTTTT.

The V gene is TRBV5-1, the J gene TRBJ2-3, with D possibly TRBD1 on 6 matching bases. With 3 bases removed from V and 0 bases from J, the gap between germline ends came to 11 bases. The germline V gene encodes CDR1 SGHRS and CDR2 YFSETQ. This CDR3 is built from 15 residues. CDR3 sequence: CASSYREWSTDTQYF. CDR3 sequence (DNA): TGCGCCAGCAGCTACAGGGAATGGAGCACAGATACGCAGTATTTT.

The chain recombines TRBV24-1 with TRBJ2-1; D gene unclear. V shed 1 base and J shed 2 bases, with 14 bases lying between them. CDR1 and CDR2 (germline): KGHDR, SFDVKD. The CDR3 sequence is 17 residues long. Here the CDR3 DNA reads TGTGCCACCAGTGATTTAGGGCAGCCTAGACCCTACAATGAGCAGTTCTTC. This sequence encodes CATSDLGQPRPYNEQFF.

The V gene is TRBV5-1, the J gene TRBJ2-5; 11 bases are shared with TRBD2. The CDR3 contains 16 residues. From germline, CDR1 is SGHRS and CDR2 YFSETQ. V lost 4 bases to trimming and J lost 1 base; unmatched junction nucleotides: 6. CDR3 loop: CASSPGLAGFQETQYF. The CDR3, as DNA: TGCGCCAGCAGCCCCGGACTAGCGGGCTTCCAAGAGACCCAGTACTTC.

The gene calls are TRBV3-1 (or the pseudogene TRBV3-2) and TRBJ2-5; D could derive from TRBD1 or TRBD2 (5 bases each). This CDR3 is built from 14 residues. Germline V CDR1 and CDR2: LGHDT, YNNKEL (reference sequence). V was cut by 1 base and J by 2 bases, with 8 bases left in between. The CDR3 DNA sequence: TGTGCCAGCAGCCAAGCGGGGCAGCAAGAGACCCAGTACTTC. Protein: CASSQAGQQETQYF.

The chain couples TRBV12-3 or TRBV12-4 to TRBJ2-2; D remains ambiguous. The V end lost 6 bases, the J end lost 5 bases, and 10 bases lay between the germline ends. CDR3 size: 13 residues. CDR3 sequence reads: CASSPTATGELFF. CDR3 nucleotides: TGTGCCAGCAGCCCGACTGCGACCGGGGAGCTGTTTTTT.

V and J are TRBV19 and TRBJ2-7; 15 bases agree with TRBD2. CDR1 is LNHDA, CDR2 SQIVND, per germline (reference sequence). CDR3 size: 19 residues. The V gene end was trimmed by 6 bases and the J gene end by 2 bases; junction bases not matched to a gene: 14. The CDR3 DNA reads TGTGCCAGTAGCCCGGGACTAGCGGGAGGAAGACTTTTTCCCTACGAGCAGTACTTC. Encoded protein: CASSPGLAGGRLFPYEQYF.

This clone appeared a few times. The V and J genes are TRBV29-1 and TRBJ2-1; the D is unclear. This CDR3 is built from 13 residues. From germline, CDR1 is SQVTM and CDR2 ANQGSEA. V gave up 3 bases and J gave up 0 bases, with 6 bases separating them. CDR3 sequence reads: CSVDAASYNEQFF. The CDR3 bases are TGCAGCGTTGACGCGGCCTCCTACAATGAGCAGTTCTTC.

The V and J genes are TRBV7-7 and TRBJ1-5; no clear D. The CDR3 covers 15 residues. V shed 3 bases and J shed 4 bases, with 13 bases lying between them. Germline V CDR1 and CDR2: SSHAT, FNYEAQ (reference sequence). The CDR3 sequence: CASSFLTGRNQPQHF. The CDR3 bases are TGTGCCAGCAGCTTTCTTACGGGGAGGAATCAGCCCCAGCATTTT. The full variable domain, rest sourced from reference TRBV7-7 and TRBJ1-5, is GAGVSQSPRYKVTKRGQDVTLRCDPISSHATLYWYQQALGQGPEFLTYFNYEAQPDKSGLPSDRFSAERPEGSISTLTIQRTEQRDSAMYRCASSFLTGRNQPQHFGDGTRLSIL.

The J gene is TRBJ1-6, the V gene TRBV5-1; TRBD1 is a possible D gene (5 bases). Germline lookup yields CDR1 SGHRS and CDR2 YFSETQ. CDR3 length: 15 residues. The germline V and J ends were trimmed by 0 bases and 10 bases, with 14 bases remaining between them. The CDR3 DNA reads TGCGCCAGCAGCTTGGGAGGCCAGGGTCGGTCACCCCTCCACTTT. Its protein is CASSLGGQGRSPLHF.

The genes are TRBV6-5 and TRBJ1-2, with D unclear. Germline CDR1 and CDR2: MNHEY and SVGAGI. The V gene lost 8 bases and the J gene lost 1 base, with 5 bases spanning the gap. The CDR3 is 11 residues long. The DNA for the CDR3 is TGTGCCAGCCGACTTAACTATGGCTACACCTTC. It yields the protein CASRLNYGYTF.

V gene TRBV19 combines with J gene TRBJ1-2; D is unclear. The V end lost 2 bases, the J end lost 3 bases, and 10 bases lay between the germline ends. The germline gives CDR1 LNHDA, CDR2 SQIVND (reference sequence). The CDR3 contains 14 residues. The CDR3 loop is CASSIRVKDYGYTF. CDR3 coding DNA: TGTGCCAGTAGTATAAGGGTAAAGGACTATGGCTACACCTTC.